This TCR beta chain was observed in a study of prognosis after radiotherapy for stage I lung cancer. Turning to the study itself: Post-radiotherapy, distant metastases were observed in a few patients (median about 7 months), whereas no significant progression was observed in about 15.

Study observations and caveats: Reportedly, TRBV and TRBJ gene usage differed by presence of metastases in patients. Patients with distant metastases had lower Shannon entropy after stereotactic body radiation therapy.

To note about this clonotype: Its antigen is not identified.

The CDR3 has 15 residues. From germline, CDR1 is SGHNT and CDR2 YYREEE (reference sequence). V gave up 3 bases and J gave up 2 bases; unmatched junction bases: 6. Amplification of the TCR beta CDR3 (from genomic DNA) was done by two-round multiplex PCR. The first PCR round targeted every TRBV and TRBJ gene with specific primers. TCRdb re-called the multiplex PCR reads with MiXCR, one entry per CDR3 protein. In the table there are about 59,000 distinct CDR3 sequences, 26% of which are singletons. Sequenced here: PBMCs, sampled before or after stereotactic body radiation therapy (not recorded which). The chain recombines TRBV5-4 with TRBJ2-3; 7 bases are shared with TRBD1. The origin of this receptor is a donor aged 50 or older with non-small cell lung cancer. This chain's CDR3 is CASSSSGTATDTQYF. For the CDR3, the DNA is TGTGCCAGCAGCTCCTCCGGGACAGCCACAGATACGCAGTATTTT.